These T cell receptor beta chains were read from a single sample in a study of CXCR3-negative and CXCR3-positive naive CD8 T cells. No DNA is given; TCRdb re-called the 5' RACE reads and lists each CDR3 protein once. The sample table sets out approximately 47,000 distinct CDR3 sequences. Input material: naive CXCR3- CD8+ T cells from blood. These receptors originate from a human donor in good health. Some clones in this sample may be carry-over from other donors' samples. Each CDR3 is given with its conserved first and last residue. Each record gives: J gene, clone size, V gene, CDR3 protein. Only some rows state a clone size, as once, few, many or a class for expanded clones.

>TRBJ1-2|-|TRBV12-2
CASRPRQGPSAHYGYTF
>TRBJ2-2|-|TRBV29-1
CSVEGAGQGMAGELFF
>TRBJ2-1|-|TRBV5-4
CASSFGPEQFF
>TRBJ2-1|-|TRBV29-1
CSVDSLRSYNEQFF
>TRBJ1-2|-|TRBV13
CASSLALRQGNYGYTF
>TRBJ2-3|medium-sized|TRBV4-2
CASSGTSDTDTQYF
>TRBJ2-3|-|TRBV10-3
CAISESPRESTDTQYF
>TRBJ1-4|-|TRBV28
CASSLPGTGTNEKLFF
>TRBJ2-1|-|TRBV24-1
CATSDSYNEQFF
>TRBJ1-5|-|TRBV4-1
CASSPRTEVYNQPQHF
>TRBJ1-1|-|TRBV21-1
CASYGTNTEAFF
>TRBJ2-1|-|TRBV7-3
CASSTGDYGEQFF
>TRBJ2-2|-|TRBV5-1
CASSAPDNRVGELFF
>TRBJ2-7|-|TRBV29-1
CSARRDREGDYEQYF
>TRBJ2-5|-|TRBV10-3
CAIRQGRETQYF
>TRBJ2-7|-|TRBV5-1
CAGSLIPDEQYF
>TRBJ2-1|-|TRBV28
CASSLVGSSYNEQFF
>TRBJ2-7|-|TRBV28
CASSFGQGGHEQYF
>TRBJ2-7|-|TRBV11-3
CASSLGLAGEREQYF
>TRBJ2-2|-|TRBV5-1
CASSLVLAETTGYSGGLFF
>TRBJ2-2|-|TRBV29-1
CSVLSRTSRFLELFF
>TRBJ2-1|-|TRBV2
CASTRGYNEQFF
>TRBJ2-1|-|TRBV11-3
CASSRSRAGREGQFF
>TRBJ2-7|-|TRBV7-2
CASSLRAVAHEQYF
>TRBJ2-2|-|TRBV10-3
CAISRGLAGTGELFF
>TRBJ2-7|-|TRBV5-1
CASSVLSSFSYEQYF
>TRBJ2-1|-|TRBV6-4
CASSDSSEGEQFF
>TRBJ2-3|-|TRBV30
CAWGLAGTLSDTQYF
>TRBJ1-1|medium-sized|TRBV20-1
CSAREVTTRSTEAFF
>TRBJ2-1|-|TRBV7-8
CASSFYPGGAENEQFF
>TRBJ1-1|-|TRBV25-1
CASSESRTDWAFF
>TRBJ2-7|-|TRBV30
CAWSSDSYEQYF
>TRBJ2-1|medium-sized|TRBV6-4
CASRGDYNEQFF
>TRBJ2-2|-|TRBV28
CASRMTQFIDTGELFF
>TRBJ1-2|-|TRBV2
CASSSGQGGGYTF
>TRBJ2-2|-|TRBV6-4
CASSPSEGNTGELFF
>TRBJ2-7|-|TRBV20-1
CSATGQGHEQYF
>TRBJ2-1|-|TRBV5-5
CASSYTWPNEQFF
>TRBJ2-5|-|TRBV12-3/TRBV12-4
CASSKRTLGDGTQYF
>TRBJ1-1|-|TRBV9
CASSVGRTGGAFF
>TRBJ1-2|-|TRBV5-1
CASSLDALPNGYTF
>TRBJ2-1|-|TRBV5-1
CASSPDNPGGPEQFF
>TRBJ1-4|medium-sized|TRBV7-6
CASSPAPGPAIAKLFF
>TRBJ2-3|-|TRBV28
CASSLPLTSGSSTDTQYF
>TRBJ2-7|-|TRBV18
CASSPGVDYEQYF
>TRBJ1-1|-|TRBV20-1
CSAILPTSTTEAFF
>TRBJ2-3|-|TRBV29-1
CSVNLGGLAAQGSTDTQYF
>TRBJ2-7|-|TRBV13
CASSTRSGLYEQYF
>TRBJ2-1|-|TRBV29-1
CSVEEPLTPYNEQFF
>TRBJ2-1|-|TRBV29-1
CSVKDASGASYNEQFF
>TRBJ2-5|-|TRBV6-2/TRBV6-3
CASSYVHDFKETQYF
>TRBJ2-2|-|TRBV5-1
CASSTDLGPGELFF
>TRBJ2-3|-|TRBV29-1
CSVEGLAGRSGDTQYF
>TRBJ2-1|-|TRBV6-6
CASSYSLTSGGLNNEQFF
>TRBJ2-5|-|TRBV29-1
CSVDGRQETQYF
>TRBJ2-2|-|TRBV29-1
CSVVWGTGELFF
>TRBJ2-3|-|TRBV21-1
CARKSKRPGSCPDTQYF
>TRBJ2-1|-|TRBV10-3
CAISEGTGIIEQFF
>TRBJ2-7|-|TRBV7-9
CASSLQNYEQYF